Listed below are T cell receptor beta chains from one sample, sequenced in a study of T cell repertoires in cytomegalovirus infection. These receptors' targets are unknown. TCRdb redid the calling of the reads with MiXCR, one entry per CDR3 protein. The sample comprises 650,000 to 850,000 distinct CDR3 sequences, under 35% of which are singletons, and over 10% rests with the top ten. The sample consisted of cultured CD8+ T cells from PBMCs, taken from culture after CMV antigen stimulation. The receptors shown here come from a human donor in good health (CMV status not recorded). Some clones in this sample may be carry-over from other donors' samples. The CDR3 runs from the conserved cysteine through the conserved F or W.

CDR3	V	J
CASSWDGTYNSPLHF	TRBV7-6	TRBJ1-6
CASTHGGGHYEQYF	TRBV6-8	TRBJ2-7
CASSQDPGTGGHRQFF	TRBV4-1	TRBJ2-1
CATSRDLGRMSEAFF	TRBV15	TRBJ1-1
CSARDRAGANVLTF	TRBV20-1	TRBJ2-6
CAGCADVTDTQYF	TRBV4-2	TRBJ2-3
CSASGTADYGYTF	TRBV20-1	TRBJ1-2
CASTWRAGVEQFF	TRBV19	TRBJ2-1
CASSAGTLISTDTQYF	TRBV6-5	TRBJ2-3
CATIPPNVYEQYF	TRBV24-1	TRBJ2-7
CAVRGAGTQCF	TRBV12-3/TRBV12-4	TRBJ2-3
CASSQIPGTSGVYNEQFF	TRBV7-6	TRBJ2-1